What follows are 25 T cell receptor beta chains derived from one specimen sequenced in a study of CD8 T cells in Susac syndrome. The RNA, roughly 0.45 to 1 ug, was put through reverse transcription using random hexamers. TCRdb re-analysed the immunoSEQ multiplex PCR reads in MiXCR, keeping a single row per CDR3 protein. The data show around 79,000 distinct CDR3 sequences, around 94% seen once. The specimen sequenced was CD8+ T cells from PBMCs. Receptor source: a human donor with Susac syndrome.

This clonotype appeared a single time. CDR3 in amino acids: CASSEVGGSNYGYTF. Here the CDR3 DNA reads TGTGCCAGCAGTGAAGTGGGAGGGTCGAACTATGGCTACACCTTC. The genes are TRBV6-4 and TRBJ1-2; no clear D gene. CDR1 is MRHNA, CDR2 SNTAGT, per germline. The CDR3 runs 15 residues. V dropped 3 bases and J dropped 2 bases, with 13 bases sitting between them.

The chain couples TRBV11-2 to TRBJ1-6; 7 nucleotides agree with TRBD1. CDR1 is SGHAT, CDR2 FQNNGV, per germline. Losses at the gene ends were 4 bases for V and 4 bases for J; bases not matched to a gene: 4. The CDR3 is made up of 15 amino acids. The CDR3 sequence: CASSSRDRYNSPLHF. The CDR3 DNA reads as TGTGCCAGCAGCTCCCGGGACAGATATAATTCACCCCTCCACTTT.

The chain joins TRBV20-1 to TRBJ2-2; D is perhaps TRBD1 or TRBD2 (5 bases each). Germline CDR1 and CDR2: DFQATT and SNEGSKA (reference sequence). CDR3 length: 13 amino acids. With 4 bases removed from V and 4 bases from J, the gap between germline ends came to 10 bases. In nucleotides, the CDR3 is TGCAGTGCTACCGGGACCGGCACCGGGGAGCTGTTTTTT. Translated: CSATGTGTGELFF.

This CDR3 reads CASSPLWGENTEAFF. The CDR3 DNA reads TGTGCCAGCAGTCCCCTCTGGGGCGAGAACACTGAAGCTTTCTTT. The V call is TRBV4-2, the J call TRBJ1-1; a weak D match, TRBD1 (5 bases). The CDR3 consists of 15 residues. The germline gives CDR1 LGHNA, CDR2 YNFKEQ. Trimming removed 6 bases at V and 1 base at J, with 15 bases between.

CDR3 sequence reads: CASRVRDTFSGANVLTF. CDR3 bases: TGCGCCAGCAGAGTCCGGGACACTTTCTCTGGGGCCAACGTCCTGACTTTC. This chain joins TRBV5-1 and TRBJ2-6; D possibly corresponds to TRBD1 (6 bases). From germline, CDR1 is SGHRS and CDR2 YFSETQ. V lost 5 bases to trimming and J lost 0 bases, with 15 bases between them. The CDR3 consists of 17 residues.

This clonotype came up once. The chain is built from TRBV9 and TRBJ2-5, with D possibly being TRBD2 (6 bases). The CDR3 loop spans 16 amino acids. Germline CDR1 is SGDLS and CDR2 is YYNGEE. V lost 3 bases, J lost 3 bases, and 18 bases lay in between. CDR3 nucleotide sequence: TGTGCCAGCAGCGACCTTCCCTCGACTAGTAAAGAGACCCAGTACTTC. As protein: CASSDLPSTSKETQYF.

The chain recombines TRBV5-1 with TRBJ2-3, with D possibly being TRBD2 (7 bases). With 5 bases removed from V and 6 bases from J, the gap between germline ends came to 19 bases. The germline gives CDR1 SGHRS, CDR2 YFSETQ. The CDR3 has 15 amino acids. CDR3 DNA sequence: TGCGCCAGCAGATCCCCCGGGGGGCGTTGGGATACGCAGTATTTT. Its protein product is CASRSPGGRWDTQYF. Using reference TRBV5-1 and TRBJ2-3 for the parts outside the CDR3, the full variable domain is KAGVTQTPRYLIKTRGQQVTLSCSPISGHRSVSWYQQTPGQGLQFLFEYFSETQRNKGNFPGRFSGRQFSNSRSEMNVSTLELGDSALYLCASRSPGGRWDTQYFGPGTRLTVL.

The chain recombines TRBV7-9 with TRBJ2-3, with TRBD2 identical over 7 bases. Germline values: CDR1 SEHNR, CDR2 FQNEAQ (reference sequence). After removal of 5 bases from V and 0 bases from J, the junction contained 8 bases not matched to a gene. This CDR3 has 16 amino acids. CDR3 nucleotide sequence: TGTGCCAGCAGCCCTGGGACTACCCTCAGCACAGATACGCAGTATTTT. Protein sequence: CASSPGTTLSTDTQYF.

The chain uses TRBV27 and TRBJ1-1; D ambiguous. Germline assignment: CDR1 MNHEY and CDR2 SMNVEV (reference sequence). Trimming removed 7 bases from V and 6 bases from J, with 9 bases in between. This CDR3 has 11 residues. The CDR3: CASIFGPEAFF. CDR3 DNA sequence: TGTGCCAGCATCTTCGGGCCTGAAGCTTTCTTT.

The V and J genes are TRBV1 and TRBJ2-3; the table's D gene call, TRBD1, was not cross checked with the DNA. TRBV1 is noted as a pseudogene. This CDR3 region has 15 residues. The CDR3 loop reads CTSSQATALIYTQYF. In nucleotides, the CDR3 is TGCACCAGCAGCCAAGCGACAGCCCTAATTTATACGCAGTATTTT.

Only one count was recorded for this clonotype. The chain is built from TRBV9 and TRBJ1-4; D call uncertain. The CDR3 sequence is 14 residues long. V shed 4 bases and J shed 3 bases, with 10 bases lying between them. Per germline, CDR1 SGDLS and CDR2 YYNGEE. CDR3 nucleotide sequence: TGTGCCAGCAGCCTGGGTTCAGCTAATGAAAAACTGTTTTTT. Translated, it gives CASSLGSANEKLFF.

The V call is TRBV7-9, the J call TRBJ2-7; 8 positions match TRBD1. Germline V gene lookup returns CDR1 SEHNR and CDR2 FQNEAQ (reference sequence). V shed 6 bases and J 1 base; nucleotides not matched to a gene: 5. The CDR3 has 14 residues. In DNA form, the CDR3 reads TGTGCCAGCAGTGGACAGGGTATTTCCTACGAGCAGTACTTC. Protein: CASSGQGISYEQYF.

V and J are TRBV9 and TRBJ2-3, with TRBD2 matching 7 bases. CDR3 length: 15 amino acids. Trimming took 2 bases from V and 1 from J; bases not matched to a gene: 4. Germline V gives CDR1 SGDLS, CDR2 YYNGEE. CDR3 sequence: CASSVGLAGTDTQYF. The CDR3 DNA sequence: TGTGCCAGCAGCGTGGGTCTAGCGGGCACAGATACGCAGTATTTT. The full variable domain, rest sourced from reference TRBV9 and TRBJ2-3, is DSGVTQTPKHLITATGQRVTLRCSPRSGDLSVYWYQQSLDQGLQFLIQYYNGEERAKGNILERFSAQQFPDLHSELNLSSLELGDSALYFCASSVGLAGTDTQYFGPGTRLTVL.

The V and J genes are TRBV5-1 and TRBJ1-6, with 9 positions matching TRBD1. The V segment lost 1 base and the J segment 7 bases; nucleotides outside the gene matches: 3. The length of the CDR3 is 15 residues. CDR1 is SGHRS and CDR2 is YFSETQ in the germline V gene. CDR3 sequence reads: CASSLKQGANSPLHF. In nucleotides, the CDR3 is TGCGCCAGCAGCTTGAAACAGGGGGCGAATTCACCCCTCCACTTT.

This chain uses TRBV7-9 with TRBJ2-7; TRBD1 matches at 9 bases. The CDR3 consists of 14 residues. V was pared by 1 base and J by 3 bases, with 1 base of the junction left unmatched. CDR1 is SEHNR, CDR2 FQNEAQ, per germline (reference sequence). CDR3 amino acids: CASSLGTGVYEQYF. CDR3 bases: TGTGCCAGCAGCTTAGGGACAGGGGTCTACGAGCAGTACTTC.

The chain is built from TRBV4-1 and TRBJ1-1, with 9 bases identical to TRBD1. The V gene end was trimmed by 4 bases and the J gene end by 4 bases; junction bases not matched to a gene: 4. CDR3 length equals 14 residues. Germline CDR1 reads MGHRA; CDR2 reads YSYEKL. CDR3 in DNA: TGCGCCAGCAGCCCGGGACAGGGTCTCACTGAAGCTTTCTTT. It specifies CASSPGQGLTEAFF.

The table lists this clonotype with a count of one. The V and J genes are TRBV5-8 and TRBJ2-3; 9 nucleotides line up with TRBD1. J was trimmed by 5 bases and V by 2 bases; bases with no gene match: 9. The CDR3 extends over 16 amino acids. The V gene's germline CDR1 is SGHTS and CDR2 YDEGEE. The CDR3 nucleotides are TGTGCCAGCAGCTTCTCCGGGACAGGGTTAGAAGATACGCAGTATTTT. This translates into CASSFSGTGLEDTQYF.

The CDR3 coding sequence is TGCAGTGCTAGAGTACTTGACACTTTCATGAACACTGAAGCTTTCTTT. Residues: CSARVLDTFMNTEAFF. The J gene is TRBJ1-1, the V gene TRBV20-1; D ambiguous. Trimming removed 1 base from V and 0 bases from J, with 15 bases in between. The CDR3 length is 16 residues. The germline V gene encodes CDR1 DFQATT and CDR2 SNEGSKA (reference sequence).

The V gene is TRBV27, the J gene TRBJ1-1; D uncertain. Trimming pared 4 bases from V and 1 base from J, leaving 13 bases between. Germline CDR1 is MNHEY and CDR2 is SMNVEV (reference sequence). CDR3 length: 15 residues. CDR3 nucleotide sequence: TGTGCCAGCAGTTATGGGTCGGACTGGAACACTGAAGCTTTCTTT. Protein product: CASSYGSDWNTEAFF.

CDR3 nucleotide sequence: TGCGCCAGCAGCTTGTATGAGGGCGGATCGATGAACACTGAAGCTTTCTTT. This codes for CASSLYEGGSMNTEAFF. The chain is built from TRBV5-1 and TRBJ1-1; D is unclear. From germline, CDR1 is SGHRS and CDR2 YFSETQ. The CDR3 runs 17 residues. Trimming took 1 base from V and 0 from J, leaving 16 bases between them.

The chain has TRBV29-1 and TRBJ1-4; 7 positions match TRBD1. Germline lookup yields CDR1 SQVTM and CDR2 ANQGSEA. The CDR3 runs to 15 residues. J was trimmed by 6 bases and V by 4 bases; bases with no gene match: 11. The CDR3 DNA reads TGCAGCGTTGCTGACAGGGTCGGCCTCCATGAAAAACTGTTTTTT. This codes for CSVADRVGLHEKLFF.

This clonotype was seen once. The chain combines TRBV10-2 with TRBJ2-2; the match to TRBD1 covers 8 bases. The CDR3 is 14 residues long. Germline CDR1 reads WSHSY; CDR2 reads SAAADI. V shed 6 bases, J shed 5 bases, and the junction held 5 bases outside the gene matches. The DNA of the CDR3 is TGCGCCAGCAGGGACAGGGTTAGAACCGGGGAGCTGTTTTTT. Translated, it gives CASRDRVRTGELFF.

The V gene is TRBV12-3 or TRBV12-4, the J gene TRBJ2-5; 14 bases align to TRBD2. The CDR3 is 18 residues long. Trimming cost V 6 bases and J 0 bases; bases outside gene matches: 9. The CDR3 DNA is TGTGCCAGCAGCCCCGGGACTAGCGGGGGCCCGTACCAAGAGACCCAGTACTTC. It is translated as CASSPGTSGGPYQETQYF.

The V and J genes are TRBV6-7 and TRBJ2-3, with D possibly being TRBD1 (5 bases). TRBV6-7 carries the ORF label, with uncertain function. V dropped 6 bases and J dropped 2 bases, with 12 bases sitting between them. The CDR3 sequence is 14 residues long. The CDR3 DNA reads TGTGCCAGCAGCCCCCTAGGGGTCACAGATACGCAGTATTTT. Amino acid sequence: CASSPLGVTDTQYF.

The CDR3 protein is CASSPGTGGETQYF. The DNA for the CDR3 is TGTGCCAGCAGCCCGGGGACAGGGGGCGAGACCCAGTACTTC. The chain uses TRBV7-9 and TRBJ2-5; TRBD1 matches at 12 bases. The junction had 3 bases not matched to a gene; V was cut back by 5 bases and J by 5 bases. Germline V gene lookup returns CDR1 SEHNR and CDR2 FQNEAQ (reference sequence). The CDR3 is 14 amino acids.